These 31 T cell receptor beta chains share one sample of origin, sequenced in a study of shared clonotypes between healthy human individuals. TCRdb's table, derived via immunoSEQ multiplex PCR, lists solely in-frame clones and lacks some. The sample lists some 2,400,000 clones; approximately 95% were seen once. Specimen: naive CD4+ T cells sorted from blood. As for subset: CD45RA+ positively selected. These TCRs come from a man between 18 and 29 years old in good health.

The chain has TRBV6-6 and TRBJ2-7, with a tentative D call TRBD2 (5 bases). This CDR3 is 13 amino acids long. V lost 8 bases, J lost 7 bases, and 18 bases lay in between. Germline CDR1 and CDR2: MNHNY and SVGAGI (reference sequence). CDR3 bases: TGTGCCAGCTCCTGGGGAGAGACGGGGGAGCAGTACTTC. Its protein is CASSWGETGEQYF.

This chain connects TRBV27 to TRBJ1-1; the match to TRBD1 covers 9 bases. The CDR3 runs 15 residues. With V trimmed by 5 bases and J by 1 base, 5 bases remained unmatched. Germline V gene lookup returns CDR1 MNHEY and CDR2 SMNVEV (reference sequence). CDR3 amino acids: CASSPKTGGNTEAFF. CDR3 DNA sequence: TGTGCCAGCAGTCCAAAGACAGGGGGGAACACTGAAGCTTTCTTT.

The chain is built from TRBV30 and TRBJ1-6; the match to TRBD1 covers 7 bases. V gave up 2 bases and J gave up 10 bases; unmatched junction bases: 8. Germline loops: CDR1 GTSNPN, CDR2 SVGIG (reference sequence). CDR3 length equals 14 residues. CDR3 amino acids: CAWSLGQGVSPLHF. The CDR3 bases are TGTGCCTGGAGTCTTGGTCAGGGGGTGTCACCCCTCCACTTT.

This chain uses TRBV25-1 with TRBJ1-2; 8 bases fit TRBD1. V shed 8 bases and J 7 bases; nucleotides not matched to a gene: 3. Germline-derived CDR1 and CDR2 are MGHDK and SYGVNS. CDR3 length: 11 residues. CDR3 nucleotides: TGTGCCAGCGGACAGGGCTTTGGCTACACCTTC. This gives the protein CASGQGFGYTF.

The V call is TRBV5-1, the J call TRBJ2-2; 9 bases agree with TRBD2. Germline trimming cut 4 bases from V and 7 bases from J; bases unmatched to any gene: 11. Germline assignment: CDR1 SGHRS and CDR2 YFSETQ. This CDR3 is built from 16 residues. The CDR3: CASSPTAGGHGGELFF. In DNA, the CDR3 is TGCGCCAGCAGCCCTACCGCGGGGGGGCACGGCGGGGAGCTGTTTTTT.

This chain joins TRBV6-5 and TRBJ2-4; 10 bases map to TRBD2. The CDR3 runs to 13 residues. The V segment lost 6 bases and the J segment 15 bases; nucleotides outside the gene matches: 11. In germline, CDR1 is MNHEY, CDR2 SVGAGI. The CDR3 loop reads CASSAASGSLWYF. The CDR3 bases are TGTGCCAGCAGCGCAGCTAGCGGGAGTCTATGGTACTTC.

V gene TRBV6-1 combines with J gene TRBJ2-6, with D tentatively TRBD1 (6 bases). V was shortened by 3 bases and J by 0 bases, with 9 bases between the two germline ends. Germline CDR1 is MNHNS and CDR2 is SASEGT. CDR3 length: 16 amino acids. The CDR3 DNA sequence: TGTGCCAGCAGTGATCACAGGGTCTCTGGGGCCAACGTCCTGACTTTC. Translated, it gives CASSDHRVSGANVLTF.

The chain has TRBV7-9 and TRBJ1-2; D is unresolved. Germline values: CDR1 SEHNR, CDR2 FQNEAQ (reference sequence). Trimming cost V 4 bases and J 7 bases, with 16 bases left between them. The CDR3 runs 14 residues. The CDR3 nucleotides are TGTGCCAGCAGCTCTCGGGATTTAGGAAGTGGCTACACCTTC. This sequence encodes CASSSRDLGSGYTF. Full variable domain (outside the CDR3, taken from reference TRBV7-9 and TRBJ1-2): DTGVSQNPRHKITKRGQNVTFRCDPISEHNRLYWYRQTLGQGPEFLTYFQNEAQLEKSRLLSDRFSAERPKGSFSTLEIQRTEQGDSAMYLCASSSRDLGSGYTFGSGTRLTVV.

V is TRBV5-6 and J is TRBJ1-2; 7 bases are a match to TRBD1. V was pared by 7 bases and J by 2 bases, with 14 bases of the junction left unmatched. CDR3 length: 16 amino acids. The germline V gene encodes CDR1 SGHDT and CDR2 YYEEEE. The CDR3 nucleotides read TGTGCCAGCGGCTACGACAGGGTTTATCTGAACTATGGCTACACCTTC. Its translation: CASGYDRVYLNYGYTF.

The V and J genes are TRBV4-1 and TRBJ1-1; D is unresolved. Germline CDR1 reads MGHRA; CDR2 reads YSYEKL. The CDR3 is 13 residues long. V lost 1 base to trimming and J lost 4 bases, with 7 bases between them. Here the CDR3 DNA reads TGCGCCAGCAGCCAAGGACTGATCACTGAAGCTTTCTTT. It yields the protein CASSQGLITEAFF.

The V gene is TRBV27, the J gene TRBJ2-7; a weak D match, TRBD1 (6 bases). Per the germline V gene, CDR1 is MNHEY and CDR2 is SMNVEV (reference sequence). V was pared by 2 bases and J by 3 bases, with 11 bases between. The CDR3 has 14 amino acids. The DNA of the CDR3 is TGTGCCAGCAGTTTAGGGGACATTCGCTACGAGCAGTACTTC. Translating it yields CASSLGDIRYEQYF.

The rearrangement joins TRBV6-1 to TRBJ1-2, with D hard to call. Germline V lookup: CDR1 MNHNS, CDR2 SASEGT. The CDR3 spans 11 residues. Trimming removed 7 bases from V and 1 base from J, with 4 bases in between. The CDR3 DNA reads as TGTGCCAGCACTGGTAACTATGGCTACACCTTC. Translated, it gives CASTGNYGYTF.

This clone was found once. This chain connects TRBV6-1 to TRBJ1-6, with no clear D. The CDR3 is 18 amino acids. Trimming pared 1 base from V and 0 bases from J, leaving 13 bases between. Germline CDR1 MNHNS, CDR2 SASEGT. DNA of the CDR3: TGTGCCAGCAGTGAAGTTGGTGGTAGGGCCTCCTATAATTCACCCCTCCACTTT. Translating gives CASSEVGGRASYNSPLHF.

The chain couples TRBV5-1 to TRBJ2-5; 9 bases are a match to TRBD2. Germline V gene sequence: CDR1 SGHRS, CDR2 YFSETQ. The CDR3 consists of 16 residues. J was trimmed by 3 bases and V by 0 bases; bases with no gene match: 6. DNA of the CDR3: TGCGCCAGCAGCTTGGCCAAGACTAGCGGAGAAGAGACCCAGTACTTC. This encodes CASSLAKTSGEETQYF.

The J gene is TRBJ1-1, the V gene TRBV30; the D is unclear. The CDR3 length is 13 residues. Germline CDR1 reads GTSNPN; CDR2 reads SVGIG (reference sequence). Trimming pared 3 bases from V and 1 base from J, leaving 9 bases between. The CDR3 DNA sequence: TGTGCCTGGAGGCCTAGAAAGAACACTGAAGCTTTCTTT. Translation: CAWRPRKNTEAFF.

This chain links TRBV5-1 with TRBJ2-3; the D is unclear. V dropped 3 bases and J dropped 0 bases, with 20 bases sitting between them. This CDR3 is 18 amino acids long. Germline CDR1 reads SGHRS; CDR2 reads YFSETQ. The DNA for the CDR3 is TGCGCCAGCAGCTCCCTCGGGCTAGTAAGTTCTAGCACAGATACGCAGTATTTT. Translated: CASSSLGLVSSSTDTQYF.

The chain uses TRBV2 and TRBJ2-7, with 13 bases fitting TRBD2. The CDR3 length is 14 residues. The V segment lost 6 bases and the J segment 5 bases; nucleotides outside the gene matches: 4. Germline CDR1 SNHLY, CDR2 FYNNEI. CDR3 DNA: TGTGCCAGCAGCTGGACTAGCGGGAGCCACGAGCAGTACTTC. Its protein is CASSWTSGSHEQYF.

This chain joins TRBV7-2 and TRBJ2-1; the match to TRBD2 covers 7 bases. This CDR3 comprises 16 residues. The V and J ends lost 5 bases and 2 bases, in that order; junction bases with no gene match: 9. Germline lookup yields CDR1 SGHTA and CDR2 FQGNSA. The CDR3 region has the DNA TGTGCCAGCAGCCTAGACCGGGCGGGGGCCTACAATGAGCAGTTCTTC. Translated: CASSLDRAGAYNEQFF.

This clone was seen once. The V and J genes are TRBV28 and TRBJ1-6; D gene uncertain. The CDR3 covers 13 residues. Per the germline V gene, CDR1 is MDHEN and CDR2 is SYDVKM. V lost 6 bases and J lost 9, with 12 bases in between. The CDR3 reads CASRGGLGSPLHF. The CDR3, as DNA: TGTGCCAGCAGGGGTGGGCTGGGTTCACCCCTCCACTTT.

The chain uses TRBV7-9 and TRBJ2-3; 9 bases agree with TRBD1. The CDR3 has 17 residues. Germline V gives CDR1 SEHNR, CDR2 FQNEAQ (reference sequence). Germline trimming cut 5 bases from V and 0 bases from J; bases unmatched to any gene: 9. The CDR3 sequence is CASSLYPTGGSTDTQYF. The CDR3, as DNA: TGTGCCAGCAGCCTATATCCGACAGGGGGAAGCACAGATACGCAGTATTTT.

The V call is TRBV6-6, the J call TRBJ2-1; the D gene is possibly TRBD1 (6 bases). The CDR3 is 15 amino acids. Looked up from germline, CDR1 is MNHNY and CDR2 is SVGAGI (reference sequence). V shed 3 bases and J shed 0 bases, with 9 bases lying between them. This CDR3 reads CASSYDRNSYNEQFF. The CDR3 region has the DNA TGTGCCAGCAGTTATGACAGGAACTCCTACAATGAGCAGTTCTTC.

The rearrangement uses TRBV28 and TRBJ2-7; D uncertain. CDR1 is MDHEN and CDR2 is SYDVKM in the germline V gene. Trimming removed 6 bases at V and 3 bases at J, with 9 bases between. The CDR3 length is 12 residues. The CDR3 sequence is CASRRWGYEQYF. The CDR3 DNA reads TGTGCCAGCAGACGGTGGGGCTACGAGCAGTACTTC.

The CDR3 nucleotides read TGTGCCAGCAGGATTAGCGGCAGAGGGGACACCGGGGAGCTGTTTTTT. Its translation: CASRISGRGDTGELFF. The chain combines TRBV2 with TRBJ2-2, with D possibly matching TRBD2 (6 bases). The V gene's germline CDR1 is SNHLY and CDR2 FYNNEI. The CDR3 consists of 16 residues. V lost 6 bases and J 3 bases, leaving 17 bases between the germline ends.

The J gene is TRBJ2-7, the V gene TRBV5-3, with 8 bases aligning to TRBD2. TRBV5-3 carries the ORF label, with uncertain function. Trimming removed 5 bases from V and 2 bases from J; junction bases left unmatched: 15. This CDR3 has 17 amino acids. The CDR3 bases are TGTGCCAGAAGGGTGACCCCCAGCGGGAGAACCACCTACGAGCAGTACTTC. Translated: CARRVTPSGRTTYEQYF.

Concerning this clone itself: At the DNA level, this CDR3 is encoded by other sequences in the same sample as well. The CDR3 sequence is CASSPPVGHEQYF. As DNA, the CDR3 is TGTGCCAGCTCACCACCGGTTGGTCACGAGCAGTACTTC. The chain is built from TRBV18 and TRBJ2-7, with D unclear. This CDR3 contains 13 residues. Between the trimmed V and J ends, which lost 0 bases and 5 bases, there was a span of 8 bases. Per the germline V gene, CDR1 is KGHSH and CDR2 is LQKENI.

This chain joins TRBV30 and TRBJ2-1; D perhaps matches TRBD1 (6 bases). V was cut by 0 bases and J by 9 bases, with 15 bases left in between. The CDR3 consists of 14 residues. Germline CDR1 GTSNPN, CDR2 SVGIG (reference sequence). CDR3 amino acids: CAWSVGGVLAEQFF. The CDR3 DNA is TGTGCCTGGAGTGTAGGGGGTGTGTTGGCTGAGCAGTTCTTC.

In the case of this clone: Other DNA sequences in this sample translate to the same CDR3. The rearrangement links TRBV6-5 to TRBJ2-6, with no clear D. The CDR3 sequence is 16 residues long. V was pared by 0 bases and J by 1 base, with 7 bases between. Looked up from germline, CDR1 is MNHEY and CDR2 is SVGAGI. This chain's CDR3 is CASSYSKSSGANVLTF. The CDR3 region has the DNA TGTGCCAGCAGTTACTCGAAAAGTTCTGGGGCCAACGTCCTGACTTTC.

Worth noting for this clone: Additional DNA sequences in this sample encode the identical CDR3. The V gene is TRBV5-1, the J gene TRBJ2-3, with 7 positions matching TRBD1. This CDR3 is 15 amino acids long. The V gene end was trimmed by 0 bases and the J gene end by 0 bases; junction bases not matched to a gene: 1. Per the germline V gene, CDR1 is SGHRS and CDR2 is YFSETQ. The CDR3 DNA is TGCGCCAGCAGCTTGGCGGGACAGAGCACAGATACGCAGTATTTT. Translating gives CASSLAGQSTDTQYF.

V and J are TRBV20-1 and TRBJ1-2, with a weak D call TRBD1 (5 bases). The V end lost 3 bases, the J end lost 8 bases, and 10 bases lay between the germline ends. Germline CDR1 and CDR2: DFQATT and SNEGSKA (reference sequence). The CDR3 extends over 11 amino acids. CDR3 nucleotides: TGCAGTGCTAGGGACATTCCCGGCTACACCTTC. Translating gives CSARDIPGYTF.

About this clone itself: Other nucleotide sequences from this sample produce the same CDR3. The gene calls are TRBV7-9 and TRBJ1-4; 7 nucleotides line up with TRBD1. This CDR3 comprises 15 residues. CDR1 SEHNR and CDR2 FQNEAQ come from the germline V gene (reference sequence). Unmatched junction bases numbered 3, after V lost 2 bases and J lost 3 bases. The chain's CDR3 is CASSLSTGANEKLFF. The DNA of the CDR3 is TGTGCCAGCAGCTTAAGTACAGGGGCTAATGAAAAACTGTTTTTT.

The chain combines TRBV18 with TRBJ2-6; TRBD1 or TRBD2 may be the D gene (5 bases each). The V gene's germline CDR1 is KGHSH and CDR2 LQKENI. This CDR3 spans 14 amino acids. The V and J ends lost 3 bases and 11 bases respectively, with 14 bases between them. In DNA form, the CDR3 reads TGTGCCAGCTCACCTCCGGGACGGTTTGACGTCCTGACTTTC. As protein: CASSPPGRFDVLTF.